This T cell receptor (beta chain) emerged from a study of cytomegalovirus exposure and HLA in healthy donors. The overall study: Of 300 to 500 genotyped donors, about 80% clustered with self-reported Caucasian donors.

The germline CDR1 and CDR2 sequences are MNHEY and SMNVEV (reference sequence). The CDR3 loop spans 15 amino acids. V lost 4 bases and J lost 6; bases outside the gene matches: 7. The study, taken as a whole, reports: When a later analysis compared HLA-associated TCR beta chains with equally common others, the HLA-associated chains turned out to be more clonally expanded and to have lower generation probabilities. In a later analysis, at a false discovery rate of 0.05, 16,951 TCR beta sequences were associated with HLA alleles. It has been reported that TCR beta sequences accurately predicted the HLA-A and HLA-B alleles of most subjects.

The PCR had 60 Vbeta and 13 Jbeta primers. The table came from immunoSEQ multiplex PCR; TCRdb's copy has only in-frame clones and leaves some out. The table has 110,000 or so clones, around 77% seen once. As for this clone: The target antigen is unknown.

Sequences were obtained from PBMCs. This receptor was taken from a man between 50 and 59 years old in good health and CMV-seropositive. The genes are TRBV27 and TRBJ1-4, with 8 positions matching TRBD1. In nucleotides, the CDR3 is TGTGCCAGCAGTTCCCAGGGGGCGAGCGATGAAAAACTGTTTTTT. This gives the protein CASSSQGASDEKLFF.